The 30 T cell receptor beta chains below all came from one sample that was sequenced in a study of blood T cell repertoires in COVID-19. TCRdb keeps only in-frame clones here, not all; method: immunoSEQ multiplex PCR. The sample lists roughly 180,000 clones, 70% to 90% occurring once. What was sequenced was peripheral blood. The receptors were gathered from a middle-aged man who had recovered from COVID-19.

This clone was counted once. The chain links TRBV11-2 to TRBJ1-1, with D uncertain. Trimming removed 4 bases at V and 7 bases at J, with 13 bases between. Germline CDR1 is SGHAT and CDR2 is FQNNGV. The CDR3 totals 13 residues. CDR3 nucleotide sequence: TGTGCCAGCAGCTCACTAAGGAGAAATGAAGCTTTCTTT. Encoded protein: CASSSLRRNEAFF.

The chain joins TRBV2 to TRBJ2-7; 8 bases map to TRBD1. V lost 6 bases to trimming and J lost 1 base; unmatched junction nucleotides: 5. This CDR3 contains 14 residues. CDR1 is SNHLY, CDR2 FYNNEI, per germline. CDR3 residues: CASRAGGGSYEQYF. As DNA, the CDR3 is TGTGCCAGCAGGGCAGGGGGCGGATCCTACGAGCAGTACTTC. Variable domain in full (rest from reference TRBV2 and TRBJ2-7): EPEVTQTPSHQVTQMGQEVILRCVPISNHLYFYWYRQILGQKVEFLVSFYNNEISEKSEIFDDQFSVERPDGSNFTLKIRSTKLEDSAMYFCASRAGGGSYEQYFGPGTRLTVT.

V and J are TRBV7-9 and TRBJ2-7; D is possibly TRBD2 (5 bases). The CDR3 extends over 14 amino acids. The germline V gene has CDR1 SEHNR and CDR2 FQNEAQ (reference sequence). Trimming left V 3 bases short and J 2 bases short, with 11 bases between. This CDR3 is CASSFRGRPYEQYF. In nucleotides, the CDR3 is TGTGCCAGCAGCTTTAGAGGGCGCCCCTACGAGCAGTACTTC.

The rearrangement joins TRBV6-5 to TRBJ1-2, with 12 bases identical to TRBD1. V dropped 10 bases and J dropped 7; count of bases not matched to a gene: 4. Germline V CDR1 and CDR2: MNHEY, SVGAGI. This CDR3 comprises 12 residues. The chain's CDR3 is CATGQGAGGYTF. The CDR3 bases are TGTGCCACGGGACAGGGGGCGGGTGGCTACACCTTC.

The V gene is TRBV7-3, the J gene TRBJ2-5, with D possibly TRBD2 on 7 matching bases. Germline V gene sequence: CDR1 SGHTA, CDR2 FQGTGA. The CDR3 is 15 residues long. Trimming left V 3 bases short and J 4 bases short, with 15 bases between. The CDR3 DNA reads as TGTGCCAGCAGCTTTGCGGGGGCTCGGGGAGAGACCCAGTACTTC. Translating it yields CASSFAGARGETQYF.

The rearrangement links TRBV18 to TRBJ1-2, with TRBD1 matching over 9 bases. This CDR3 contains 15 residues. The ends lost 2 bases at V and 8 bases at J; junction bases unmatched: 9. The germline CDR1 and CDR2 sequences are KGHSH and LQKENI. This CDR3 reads CASSPSAGQGYGYTF. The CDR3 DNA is TGTGCCAGCTCACCAAGCGCGGGACAGGGTTACGGCTACACCTTC.

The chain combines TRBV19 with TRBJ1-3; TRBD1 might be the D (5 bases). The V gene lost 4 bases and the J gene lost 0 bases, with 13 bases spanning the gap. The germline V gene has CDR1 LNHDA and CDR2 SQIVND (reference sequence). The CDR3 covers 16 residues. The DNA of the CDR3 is TGTGCCAGTAGTACCCGGGACTTCACCTCTGGAAACACCATATATTTT. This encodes CASSTRDFTSGNTIYF.

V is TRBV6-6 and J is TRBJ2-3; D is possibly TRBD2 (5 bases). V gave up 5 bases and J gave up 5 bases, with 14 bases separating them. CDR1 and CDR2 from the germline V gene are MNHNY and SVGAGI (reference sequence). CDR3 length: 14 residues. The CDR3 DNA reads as TGTGCCAGCAGTACCTCCCCCGGGGTAGATACGCAGTATTTT. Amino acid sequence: CASSTSPGVDTQYF.

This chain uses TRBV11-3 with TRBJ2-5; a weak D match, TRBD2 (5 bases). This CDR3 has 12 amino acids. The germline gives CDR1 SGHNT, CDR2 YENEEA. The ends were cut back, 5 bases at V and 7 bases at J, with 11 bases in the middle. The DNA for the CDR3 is TGTGCCAGCAGCCCCAGCGGAGGGACCCAGTACTTC. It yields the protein CASSPSGGTQYF.

CDR3 nucleotide sequence: TGTGCCAGCAGTCCCGGGACAGGGGCCTACGAGCAGTACTTC. Translation: CASSPGTGAYEQYF. This sequence joins TRBV4-2 and TRBJ2-7, with TRBD1 matching 10 bases. This CDR3 spans 14 amino acids. Trimming cost V 6 bases and J 2 bases; bases outside gene matches: 4. Germline V gives CDR1 LGHNA, CDR2 YNFKEQ.

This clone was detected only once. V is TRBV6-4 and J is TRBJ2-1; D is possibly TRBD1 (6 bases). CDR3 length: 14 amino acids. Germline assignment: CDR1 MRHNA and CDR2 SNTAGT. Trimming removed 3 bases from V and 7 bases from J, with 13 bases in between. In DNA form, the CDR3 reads TGTGCCAGCAGTGAACCAACAGGGAGTAATGAGCAGTTCTTC. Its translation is CASSEPTGSNEQFF.

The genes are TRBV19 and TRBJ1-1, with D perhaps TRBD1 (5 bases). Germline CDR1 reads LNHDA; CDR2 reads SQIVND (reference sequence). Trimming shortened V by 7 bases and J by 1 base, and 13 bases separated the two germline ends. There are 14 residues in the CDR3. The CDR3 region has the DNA TGTGCCAGTACCCCCCGCACAGGGAACACTGAAGCTTTCTTT. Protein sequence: CASTPRTGNTEAFF.

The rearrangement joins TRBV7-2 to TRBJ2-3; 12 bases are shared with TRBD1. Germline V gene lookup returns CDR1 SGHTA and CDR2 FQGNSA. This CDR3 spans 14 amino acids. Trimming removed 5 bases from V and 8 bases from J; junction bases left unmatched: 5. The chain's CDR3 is CASSKGQGAGTQYF. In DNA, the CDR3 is TGTGCCAGCAGCAAGGGACAGGGGGCTGGTACGCAGTATTTT.

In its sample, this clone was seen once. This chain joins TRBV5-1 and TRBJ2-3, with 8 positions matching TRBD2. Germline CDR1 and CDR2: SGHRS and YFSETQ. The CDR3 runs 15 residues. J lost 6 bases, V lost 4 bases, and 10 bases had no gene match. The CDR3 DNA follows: TGCGCCAGCAGCCAAGGGACTCGGGAGGGGGATACGCAGTATTTT. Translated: CASSQGTREGDTQYF.

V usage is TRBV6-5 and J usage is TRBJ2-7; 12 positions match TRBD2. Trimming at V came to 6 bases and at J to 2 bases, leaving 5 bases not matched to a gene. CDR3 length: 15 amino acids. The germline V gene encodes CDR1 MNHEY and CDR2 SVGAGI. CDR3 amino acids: CASSWTSGTPYEQYF. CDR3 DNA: TGTGCCAGCAGCTGGACTAGCGGGACCCCCTACGAGCAGTACTTC.

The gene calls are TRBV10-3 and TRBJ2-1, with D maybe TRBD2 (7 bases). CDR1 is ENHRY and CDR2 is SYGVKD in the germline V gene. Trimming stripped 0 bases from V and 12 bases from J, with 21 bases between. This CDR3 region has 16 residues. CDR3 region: CAISESGGAVHARQFF. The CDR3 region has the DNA TGTGCCATCAGTGAGTCGGGGGGGGCCGTCCATGCTAGGCAGTTCTTC.

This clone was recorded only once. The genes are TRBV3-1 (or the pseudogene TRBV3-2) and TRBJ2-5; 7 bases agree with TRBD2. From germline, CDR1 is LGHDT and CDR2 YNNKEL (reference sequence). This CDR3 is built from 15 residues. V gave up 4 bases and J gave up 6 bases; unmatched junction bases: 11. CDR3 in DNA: TGTGCCAGCAGCCGAAATGCGCGGGAGCGGAAGACCCAGTACTTC. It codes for CASSRNARERKTQYF.

The CDR3 is CASSQRKSGFGQPQHF. In DNA form, the CDR3 reads TGTGCCAGCAGCCAACGGAAGTCGGGGTTCGGTCAGCCCCAGCATTTT. The V and J genes are TRBV7-2 and TRBJ1-5; no definite D call. Looked up from germline, CDR1 is SGHTA and CDR2 is FQGNSA. CDR3 length: 16 residues. V was pared by 5 bases and J by 6 bases, with 20 bases between.

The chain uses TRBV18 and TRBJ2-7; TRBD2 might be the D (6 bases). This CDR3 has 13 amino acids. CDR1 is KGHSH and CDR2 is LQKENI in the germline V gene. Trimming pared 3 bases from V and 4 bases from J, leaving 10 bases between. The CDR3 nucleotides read TGTGCCAGCTCACCTTCGCGGGGTTACGAGCAGTACTTC. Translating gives CASSPSRGYEQYF.

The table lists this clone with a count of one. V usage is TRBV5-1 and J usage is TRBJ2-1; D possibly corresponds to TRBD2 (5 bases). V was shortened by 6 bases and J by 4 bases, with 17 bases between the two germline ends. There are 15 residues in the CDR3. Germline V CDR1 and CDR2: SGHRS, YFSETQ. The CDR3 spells CASIPEGSAYNEQFF. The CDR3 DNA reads TGCGCCAGCATCCCAGAGGGTAGCGCATACAATGAGCAGTTCTTC.

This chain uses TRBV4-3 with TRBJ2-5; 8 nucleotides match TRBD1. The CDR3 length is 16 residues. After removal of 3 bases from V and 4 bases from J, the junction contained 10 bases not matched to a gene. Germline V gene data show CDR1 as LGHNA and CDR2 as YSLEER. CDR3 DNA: TGCGCCAGCAGCCAGTCTAGACAGGGGTTCGGAGAGACCCAGTACTTC. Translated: CASSQSRQGFGETQYF.

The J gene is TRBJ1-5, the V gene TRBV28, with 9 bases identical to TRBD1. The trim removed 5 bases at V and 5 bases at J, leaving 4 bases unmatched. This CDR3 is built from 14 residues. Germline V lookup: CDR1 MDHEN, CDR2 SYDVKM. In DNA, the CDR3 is TGTGCCAGCAGTCCCACAGGGGGCGATCAGCCCCAGCATTTT. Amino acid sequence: CASSPTGGDQPQHF.

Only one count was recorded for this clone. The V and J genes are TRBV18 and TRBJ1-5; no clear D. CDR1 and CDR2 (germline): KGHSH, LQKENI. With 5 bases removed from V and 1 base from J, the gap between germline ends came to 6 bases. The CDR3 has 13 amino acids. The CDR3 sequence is CASSDLSNQPQHF. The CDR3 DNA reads TGTGCCAGCTCAGATCTAAGCAATCAGCCCCAGCATTTT.

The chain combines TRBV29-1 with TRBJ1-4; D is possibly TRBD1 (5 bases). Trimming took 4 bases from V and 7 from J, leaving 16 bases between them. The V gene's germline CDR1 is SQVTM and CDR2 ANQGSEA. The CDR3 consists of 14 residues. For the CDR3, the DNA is TGCAGCGTTGGCCAGGGAGGAGTAGGTGAAAAACTGTTTTTT. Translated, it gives CSVGQGGVGEKLFF.

The CDR3 bases are TGTGCCAGCAGTACCACAGGGACAGCGCAGTATTTT. This gives the protein CASSTTGTAQYF. The rearrangement joins TRBV12-3 or TRBV12-4 to TRBJ2-3; 7 bases are a match to TRBD1. The CDR3 runs to 12 residues. V lost 5 bases to trimming and J lost 10 bases; unmatched junction nucleotides: 6.

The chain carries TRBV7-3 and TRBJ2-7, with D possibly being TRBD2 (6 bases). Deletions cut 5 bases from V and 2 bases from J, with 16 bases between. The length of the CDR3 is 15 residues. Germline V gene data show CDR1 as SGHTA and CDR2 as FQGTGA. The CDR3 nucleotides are TGTGCCAGCAGCCTAAGGGGCGGGGAAACCTACGAGCAGTACTTC. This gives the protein CASSLRGGETYEQYF.

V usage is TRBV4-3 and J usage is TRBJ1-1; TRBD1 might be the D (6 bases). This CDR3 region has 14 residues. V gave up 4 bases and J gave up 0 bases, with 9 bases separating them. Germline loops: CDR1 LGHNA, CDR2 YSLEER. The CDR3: CASSPGQLNTEAFF. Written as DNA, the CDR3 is TGCGCCAGCAGCCCAGGACAGCTGAACACTGAAGCTTTCTTT.

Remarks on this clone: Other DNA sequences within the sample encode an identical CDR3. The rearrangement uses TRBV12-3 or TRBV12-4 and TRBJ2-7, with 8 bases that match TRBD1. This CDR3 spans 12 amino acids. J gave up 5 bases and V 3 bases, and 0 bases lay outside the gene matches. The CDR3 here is CASSFRGHEQYF. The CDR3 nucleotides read TGTGCCAGCAGTTTCAGGGGGCACGAGCAGTACTTC.

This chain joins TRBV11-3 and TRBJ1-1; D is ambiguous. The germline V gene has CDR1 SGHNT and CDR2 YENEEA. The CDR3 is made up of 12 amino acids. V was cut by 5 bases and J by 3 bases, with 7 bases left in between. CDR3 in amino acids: CASSPEDTEAFF. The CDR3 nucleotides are TGTGCCAGCAGCCCGGAGGACACTGAAGCTTTCTTT.

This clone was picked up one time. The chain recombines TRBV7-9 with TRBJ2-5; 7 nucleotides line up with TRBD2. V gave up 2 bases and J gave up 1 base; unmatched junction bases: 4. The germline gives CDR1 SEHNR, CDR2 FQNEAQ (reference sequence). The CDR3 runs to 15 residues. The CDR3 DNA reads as TGTGCCAGCAGCTTACAGCGGGGCTCCCAAGAGACCCAGTACTTC. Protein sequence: CASSLQRGSQETQYF.